A selection of T cell receptor beta chains follows, all from one sample in a study of glioma-infiltrating T cells after dendritic cell vaccination. Profiling relied on immunoSEQ multiplex PCR, and the TCRdb table lists in-frame clones only, not all of them. The table lists approximately 82,000 clones, roughly 90% of them singletons. Sequencing was performed on blood, taken before dendritic cell vaccination. The receptors here all came from a human donor with glioblastoma. CDR3s include the opening cysteine and the closing phenylalanine or tryptophan. Each record gives: D gene, J gene, V gene, clone size, CDR3 protein, CDR3 DNA. D genes are given only for firm matches. Size is stated for part of the rows, as once, few or many counts, or as a class when the clone is expanded.

D gene: TRBD1
J gene: TRBJ2-2
V gene: TRBV2
clone size: .
CDR3 protein: CATAREQGAGELFF
CDR3 DNA: TGTGCCACAGCCCGAGAACAGGGGGCCGGGGAGCTGTTTTTT

D gene: .
J gene: TRBJ2-3
V gene: TRBV7-6
clone size: .
CDR3 protein: CASSLGGKTDTQYF
CDR3 DNA: TGTGCCAGCAGCTTGGGCGGGAAAACAGATACGCAGTATTTT

D gene: TRBD1
J gene: TRBJ2-7
V gene: TRBV6-1
clone size: .
CDR3 protein: CASSLQGARMDEQYF
CDR3 DNA: TGTGCCAGCAGTTTACAGGGGGCGCGAATGGACGAGCAGTACTTC

D gene: .
J gene: TRBJ2-5
V gene: TRBV19
clone size: .
CDR3 protein: CASSIRYARETQYF
CDR3 DNA: TGTGCCAGTAGTATACGCTACGCCCGGGAGACCCAGTACTTC

D gene: TRBD1
J gene: TRBJ2-1
V gene: TRBV18
clone size: .
CDR3 protein: CASSGTGGYNEQFF
CDR3 DNA: TGTGCCAGCTCCGGGACAGGGGGCTACAATGAGCAGTTCTTC

D gene: .
J gene: TRBJ1-1
V gene: TRBV5-4
clone size: .
CDR3 protein: CASSLGGTNTEAFF
CDR3 DNA: TGCGCCAGCAGCTTGGGGGGCACTAACACTGAAGCTTTCTTT

D gene: TRBD2
J gene: TRBJ2-7
V gene: TRBV6-6
clone size: .
CDR3 protein: CASELRTSGRPFF
CDR3 DNA: TGTGCCAGCGAATTAAGGACTAGCGGGAGGCCCTTCTTT

D gene: TRBD1
J gene: TRBJ2-2
V gene: TRBV27
clone size: .
CDR3 protein: CASSQSWDRVTGELFF
CDR3 DNA: TGTGCCAGCAGTCAATCGTGGGACAGGGTCACCGGGGAGCTGTTTTTT

D gene: TRBD2
J gene: TRBJ2-7
V gene: TRBV6-1
clone size: .
CDR3 protein: CASSEGLAGQYEQYF
CDR3 DNA: TGTGCCAGCAGTGAAGGTCTAGCGGGGCAGTACGAGCAGTACTTC

D gene: TRBD2
J gene: TRBJ2-7
V gene: TRBV19
clone size: .
CDR3 protein: CASSTLAGEYSYEQYF
CDR3 DNA: TGTGCCAGTAGTACCCTAGCGGGGGAGTACTCCTACGAGCAGTACTTC

D gene: .
J gene: TRBJ1-2
V gene: TRBV6-1
clone size: .
CDR3 protein: CASSDEGGGGYTF
CDR3 DNA: TGTGCCAGCAGTGACGAGGGGGGGGGCGGCTACACCTTC

D gene: TRBD2
J gene: TRBJ2-7
V gene: TRBV7-9
clone size: few
CDR3 protein: CASSPGTSTEQYF
CDR3 DNA: TGTGCCAGCAGCCCCGGGACTAGCACCGAGCAGTACTTC

D gene: TRBD2
J gene: TRBJ2-2
V gene: TRBV6-1
clone size: .
CDR3 protein: CASSEWTSGTGELFF
CDR3 DNA: TGTGCCAGCAGTGAATGGACTAGCGGCACCGGGGAGCTGTTTTTT

D gene: TRBD1
J gene: TRBJ2-3
V gene: TRBV6-1
clone size: .
CDR3 protein: CASRPGQGPTDTQYF
CDR3 DNA: TGTGCCAGCCGACCGGGACAGGGGCCGACAGATACGCAGTATTTT

D gene: TRBD2
J gene: TRBJ2-1
V gene: TRBV30
clone size: .
CDR3 protein: CAWSAASGGYNEQFF
CDR3 DNA: TGTGCCTGGAGTGCCGCTAGCGGGGGCTACAATGAGCAGTTCTTC

D gene: TRBD2
J gene: TRBJ2-1
V gene: TRBV7-9
clone size: .
CDR3 protein: CASSLVGGKEQFF
CDR3 DNA: TGTGCCAGCAGCTTAGTCGGGGGGAAGGAGCAGTTCTTC

D gene: TRBD2
J gene: TRBJ2-1
V gene: TRBV4-1
clone size: .
CDR3 protein: CASSQESSGGRAFF
CDR3 DNA: TGCGCCAGCAGCCAAGAGTCTAGCGGGGGTAGGGCGTTCTTC

D gene: .
J gene: TRBJ2-1
V gene: TRBV5-1
clone size: .
CDR3 protein: CASRPQGDEQFF
CDR3 DNA: TGCGCCAGCAGGCCTCAGGGCGATGAGCAGTTCTTC

D gene: .
J gene: TRBJ1-6
V gene: TRBV7-9
clone size: once
CDR3 protein: CASSLAGGSPLHF
CDR3 DNA: TGTGCCAGCAGCTTAGCAGGAGGCTCCCCCCTCCACTTT

D gene: TRBD2
J gene: TRBJ2-1
V gene: TRBV19
clone size: .
CDR3 protein: CASSMRLARGVVYNEQFF
CDR3 DNA: TGTGCCAGTAGTATGAGGCTAGCGCGGGGGGTGGTCTACAATGAGCAGTTCTTC

D gene: .
J gene: TRBJ1-2
V gene: TRBV11-2
clone size: .
CDR3 protein: CASSLTTGLGAHGYTF
CDR3 DNA: TGTGCCAGCAGCTTAACCACAGGGCTGGGGGCTCATGGCTACACCTTC

D gene: TRBD1
J gene: TRBJ2-1
V gene: TRBV7-9
clone size: .
CDR3 protein: CASSLGQDYNEQFF
CDR3 DNA: TGTGCCAGCAGCTTGGGACAGGACTACAATGAGCAGTTCTTC

D gene: .
J gene: TRBJ2-5
V gene: TRBV18
clone size: once
CDR3 protein: CASSPNQQETQYF
CDR3 DNA: TGTGCCAGCTCACCGAACCAGCAAGAGACCCAGTACTTC

D gene: .
J gene: TRBJ2-1
V gene: TRBV19
clone size: .
CDR3 protein: CATKSGIGYNEQFF
CDR3 DNA: TGTGCCACAAAGAGCGGTATTGGGTACAATGAGCAGTTCTTC

D gene: .
J gene: TRBJ2-2
V gene: TRBV5-1
clone size: .
CDR3 protein: CASSQGGIGELFF
CDR3 DNA: TGCGCCAGCAGCCAGGGGGGTATCGGGGAGCTGTTTTTT